This T cell receptor beta chain originates from a study of T cells in lung cancer brain metastases. Background on the study: Primary and brain metastasis specimens were taken a median about 350 days apart. Study-level results: Most clones were lesion-specific, with limited overlap between paired lesions (Morisita roughly 0.25).

The CDR3 has 14 residues. V was pared by 4 bases and J by 7 bases, with 4 bases of the junction left unmatched. The germline gives CDR1 SGHVS, CDR2 FNYEAQ. Notes on this clone: As yet, its antigen is unknown.

Genomic DNA input was 2.24 to 4.92 ug, equal within pairs. Repertoires were generated with immunoSEQ multiplex PCR, while TCRdb's copy carries only in-frame clones and drops some. Altogether a few thousand clones are present, roughly 84% being singletons, with the ten largest covering around a tenth. Guided by marked H&E slides, tumor areas were macrodissected from five unstained, deparaffinized about 9.9 um sections. Sequenced material: tumor tissue from a brain metastasis. The rearrangement uses TRBV7-6 and TRBJ1-4; 9 bases align to TRBD1. The TCR sequence derives from a woman aged 50 to 60 with non-small cell lung cancer that had spread to the brain. The CDR3 nucleotides read TGTGCCAGCAGCTCACAGGGGGCGCGTGAAAAACTGTTTTTT. It specifies CASSSQGAREKLFF.